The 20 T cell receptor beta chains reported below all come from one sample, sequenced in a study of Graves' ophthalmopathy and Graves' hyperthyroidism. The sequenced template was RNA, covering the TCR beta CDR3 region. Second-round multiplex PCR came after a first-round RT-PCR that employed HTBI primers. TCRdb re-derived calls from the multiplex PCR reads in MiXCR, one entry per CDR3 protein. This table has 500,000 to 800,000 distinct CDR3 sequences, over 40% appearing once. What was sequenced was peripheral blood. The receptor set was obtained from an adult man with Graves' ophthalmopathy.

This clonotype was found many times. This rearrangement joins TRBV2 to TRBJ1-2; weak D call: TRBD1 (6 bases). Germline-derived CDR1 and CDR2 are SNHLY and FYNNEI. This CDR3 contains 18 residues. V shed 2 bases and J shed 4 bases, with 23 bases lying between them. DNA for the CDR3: TGTGCCAGCAGTGAATACCGACTCTACAGGGCGAATCGCTATGGCTACACCTTC. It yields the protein CASSEYRLYRANRYGYTF.

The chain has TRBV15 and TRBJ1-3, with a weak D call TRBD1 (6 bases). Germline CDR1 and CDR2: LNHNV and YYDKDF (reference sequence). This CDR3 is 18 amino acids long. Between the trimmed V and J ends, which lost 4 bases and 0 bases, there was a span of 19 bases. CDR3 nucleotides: TGTGCCACCAGCATCCTTATCCGGGGGCCTGACTCTGGAAACACCATATATTTT. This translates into CATSILIRGPDSGNTIYF. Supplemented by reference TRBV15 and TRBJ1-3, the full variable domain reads DAMVIQNPRYQVTQFGKPVTLSCSQTLNHNVMYWYQQKSSQAPKLLFHYYDKDFNNEADTPDNFQSRRPNTSFCFLDIRSPGLGDTAMYLCATSILIRGPDSGNTIYFGEGSWLTVV.

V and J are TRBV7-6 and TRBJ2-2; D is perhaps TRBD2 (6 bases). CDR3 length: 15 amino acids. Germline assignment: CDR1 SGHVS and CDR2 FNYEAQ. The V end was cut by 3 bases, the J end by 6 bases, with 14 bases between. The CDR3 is CASSLNRGKAGELFF. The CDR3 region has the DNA TGTGCCAGCAGCTTGAACCGGGGGAAGGCCGGGGAGCTGTTTTTT.

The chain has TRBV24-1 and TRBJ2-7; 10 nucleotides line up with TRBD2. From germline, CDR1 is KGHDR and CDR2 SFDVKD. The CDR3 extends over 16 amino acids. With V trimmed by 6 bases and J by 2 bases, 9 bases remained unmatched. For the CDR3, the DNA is TGTGCCACCAGTAGTGCCGGACTAGCGGTGACCTACGAGCAGTACTTC. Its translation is CATSSAGLAVTYEQYF.

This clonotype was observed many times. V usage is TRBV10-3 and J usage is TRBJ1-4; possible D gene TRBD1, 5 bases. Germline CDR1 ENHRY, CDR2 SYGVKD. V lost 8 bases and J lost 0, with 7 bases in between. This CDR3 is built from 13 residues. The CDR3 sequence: CAIGTATNEKLFF. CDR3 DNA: TGTGCCATCGGGACGGCAACTAATGAAAAACTGTTTTTT.

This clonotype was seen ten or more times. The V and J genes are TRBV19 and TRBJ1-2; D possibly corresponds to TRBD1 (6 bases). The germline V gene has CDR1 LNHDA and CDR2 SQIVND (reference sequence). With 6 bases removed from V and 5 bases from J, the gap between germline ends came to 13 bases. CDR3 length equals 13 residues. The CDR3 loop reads CASSRDTPYGYTF. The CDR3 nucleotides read TGTGCCAGTAGCCGGGACACTCCTTATGGCTACACCTTC.

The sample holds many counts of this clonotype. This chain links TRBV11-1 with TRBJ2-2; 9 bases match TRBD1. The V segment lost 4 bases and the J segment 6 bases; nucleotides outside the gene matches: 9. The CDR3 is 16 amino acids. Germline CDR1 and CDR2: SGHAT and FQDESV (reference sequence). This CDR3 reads CASSSAPGQGSGELFF. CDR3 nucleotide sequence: TGTGCCAGCAGCTCGGCGCCGGGACAGGGATCCGGGGAGCTGTTTTTT.

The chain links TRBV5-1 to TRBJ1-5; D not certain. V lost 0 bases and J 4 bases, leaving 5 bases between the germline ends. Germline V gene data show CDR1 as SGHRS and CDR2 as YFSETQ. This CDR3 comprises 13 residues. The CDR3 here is CASSLELNQPQHF. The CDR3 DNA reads TGCGCCAGCAGCTTGGAATTAAATCAGCCCCAGCATTTT.

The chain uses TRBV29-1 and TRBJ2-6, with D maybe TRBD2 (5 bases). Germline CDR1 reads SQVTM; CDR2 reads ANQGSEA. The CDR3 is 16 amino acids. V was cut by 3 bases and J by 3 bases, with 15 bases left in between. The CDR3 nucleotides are TGCAGCGTTGAGGTGGGAAGAGACTATGGGGCCAACGTCCTGACTTTC. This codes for CSVEVGRDYGANVLTF. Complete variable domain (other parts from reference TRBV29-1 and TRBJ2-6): SAVISQKPSRDICQRGTSLTIQCQVDSQVTMMFWYRQQPGQSLTLIATANQGSEATYESGFVIDKFPISRPNLTFSTLTVSNMSPEDSSIYLCSVEVGRDYGANVLTFGAGSRLTVL.

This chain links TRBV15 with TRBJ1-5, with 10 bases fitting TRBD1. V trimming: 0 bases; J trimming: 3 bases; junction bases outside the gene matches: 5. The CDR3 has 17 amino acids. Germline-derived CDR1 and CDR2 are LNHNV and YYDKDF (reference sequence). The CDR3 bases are TGTGCCACCAGCAGAGACGGGGACAGGGGCACCAATCAGCCCCAGCATTTT. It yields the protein CATSRDGDRGTNQPQHF.

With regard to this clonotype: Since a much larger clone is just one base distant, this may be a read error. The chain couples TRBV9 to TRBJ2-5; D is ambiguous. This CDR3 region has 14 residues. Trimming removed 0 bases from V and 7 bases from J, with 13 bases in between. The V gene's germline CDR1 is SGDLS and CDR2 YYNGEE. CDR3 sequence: CASSVGLIKGTQYF. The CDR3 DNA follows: TGTGCCAGCAGCGTAGGCCTCATAAAAGGGACCCAGTACTTC.

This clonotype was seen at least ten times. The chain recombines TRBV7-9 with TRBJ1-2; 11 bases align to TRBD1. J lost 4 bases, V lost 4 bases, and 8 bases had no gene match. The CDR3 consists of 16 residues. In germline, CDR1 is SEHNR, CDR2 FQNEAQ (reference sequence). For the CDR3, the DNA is TGTGCCAGCAGCTCCTCAGGACAGGGGGCTTTCTATGGCTACACCTTC. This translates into CASSSSGQGAFYGYTF.

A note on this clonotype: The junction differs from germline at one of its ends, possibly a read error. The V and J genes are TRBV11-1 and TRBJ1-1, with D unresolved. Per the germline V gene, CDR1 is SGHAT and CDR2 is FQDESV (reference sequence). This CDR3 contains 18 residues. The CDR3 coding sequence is TGTGTCAGCAGCTTAAATTCAGCCACGCACAGATCGAACACTGAAGCTTTCTTT. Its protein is CVSSLNSATHRSNTEAFF.

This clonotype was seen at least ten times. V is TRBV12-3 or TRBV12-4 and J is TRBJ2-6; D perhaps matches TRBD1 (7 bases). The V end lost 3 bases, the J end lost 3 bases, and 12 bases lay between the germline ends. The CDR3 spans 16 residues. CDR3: CASSFGGGFGANVLTF. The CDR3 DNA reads TGTGCCAGCAGTTTTGGAGGGGGCTTTGGGGCCAACGTCCTGACTTTC.

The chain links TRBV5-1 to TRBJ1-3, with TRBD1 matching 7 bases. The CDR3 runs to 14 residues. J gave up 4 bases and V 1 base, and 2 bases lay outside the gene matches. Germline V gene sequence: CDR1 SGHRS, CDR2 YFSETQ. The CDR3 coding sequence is TGCGCCAGCAGCTTGACAGGGGAGGGAAACACCATATATTTT. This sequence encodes CASSLTGEGNTIYF.

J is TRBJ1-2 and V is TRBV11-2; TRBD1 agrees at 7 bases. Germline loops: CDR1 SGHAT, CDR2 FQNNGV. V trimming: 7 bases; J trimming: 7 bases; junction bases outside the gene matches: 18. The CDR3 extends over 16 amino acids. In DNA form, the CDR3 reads TGTGCCAGCAACTTGTCCCCGGCTCAGGGGGATTCTGGCTACACCTTC. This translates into CASNLSPAQGDSGYTF.

In DNA, the CDR3 is TGTGCCACGAGTGCAGGACAGTATGGCTACACCTTC. Translation: CATSAGQYGYTF. The chain carries TRBV10-3 and TRBJ1-2; D might be TRBD1 (6 bases). CDR1 is ENHRY, CDR2 SYGVKD, per germline. The CDR3 sequence is 12 residues long. Trimming cost V 10 bases and J 5 bases, with 14 bases left between them.

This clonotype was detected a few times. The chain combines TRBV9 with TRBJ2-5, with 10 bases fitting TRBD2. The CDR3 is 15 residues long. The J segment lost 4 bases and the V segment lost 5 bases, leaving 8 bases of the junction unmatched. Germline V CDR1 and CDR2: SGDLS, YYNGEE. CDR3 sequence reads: CASRLAGNSLETQYF. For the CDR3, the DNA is TGTGCCAGCAGACTAGCGGGGAACAGTTTAGAGACCCAGTACTTC.

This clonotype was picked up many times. CDR3 loop: CASSLGVGLNEKLFF. Written as DNA, the CDR3 is TGTGCCAGCAGCTTAGGGGTGGGGCTTAATGAAAAACTGTTTTTT. The chain joins TRBV7-8 to TRBJ1-4; D is perhaps TRBD1 (5 bases). The germline V gene has CDR1 SGHVS and CDR2 FQNEAQ. The V end lost 1 base, the J end lost 4 bases, and 10 bases lay between the germline ends. The CDR3 extends over 15 amino acids.

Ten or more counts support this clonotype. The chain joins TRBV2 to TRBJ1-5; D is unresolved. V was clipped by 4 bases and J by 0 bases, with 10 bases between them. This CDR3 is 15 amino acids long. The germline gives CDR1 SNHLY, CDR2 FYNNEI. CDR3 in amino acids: CASSGAGISNQPQHF. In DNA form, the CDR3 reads TGTGCCAGCAGTGGTGCAGGAATTAGCAATCAGCCCCAGCATTTT.